The entry below describes one T cell receptor beta chain. This entry comes from a study of T cells expressing NK-cell markers. Germline loops: CDR1 LGHNA, CDR2 YSLEER. The CDR3 length is 16 residues. TCRdb re-called the 5' RACE reads, yielding one record per CDR3 amino acid sequence without DNA. This sample's table reports about 450,000 distinct CDR3 sequences. This chain uses TRBV4-3 with TRBJ2-1; the TRBD2 assignment by TCRdb is unverifiable without DNA. The clonotype comes from a woman between 18 and 75 years old in good health. Sequenced material: blood T cells: a sorted CD56 or NKG2C T cell subset, CD4+ or CD8+ T cells, or bulk PBMC T cells (not recorded which). This CDR3 is CASSLGTSGSYNEQFF.